The clone carrying this T cell receptor (beta chain) occurred a few times. The source of the sample is a study of beta chain features in type 1 diabetes. The length of the CDR3 is 16 residues. Germline V CDR1 and CDR2: SGHAT, FQNNGV. Trimming took 5 bases from V and 5 from J; bases not matched to a gene: 5. Investigators reverse transcribed all isolated RNA, so they sequenced expressed TCRB transcripts. The method was immunoSEQ multiplex PCR; TCRdb's version includes in-frame clones alone and lacks a portion of them. The repertoire includes around 250,000 clones, less than 35% of them detected once, and 3.5% to 4% sits in the top ten.

The genes are TRBV11-2 and TRBJ2-5; TRBD2 matches 16 bases. The sample taken for sequencing was central memory CD4+ T cells from blood. The sequence was obtained from a man aged 25 to 40 in good health. The CDR3 nucleotides are TGTGCCAGCAGCCCGGGACTAGCGGGAGGGCGCGAGACCCAGTACTTC. Its protein product is CASSPGLAGGRETQYF.